A selection of T cell receptor beta chains follows, all from one sample in a study of beta chain features in type 1 diabetes. The assay was immunoSEQ multiplex PCR, and TCRdb's table has in-frame clones only and misses some. The data hold over 200,000 clones, with approximately 10% observed a single time. Material: naive CD4+ T cells from blood. The receptors derive from a man aged 25-45 years with type 1 diabetes. The CDR3 runs from the conserved cysteine through the conserved F or W. D genes are given only for firm matches. The size field is filled for only some rows; it gives once, few, many or a size class.

d_call	v_call	clone_size	j_call	cdr3_aa	cdr3_nt
-	TRBV5-4	few	TRBJ2-2	CASSFYTGELFF	TGTGCCAGCAGCTTCTACACCGGGGAGCTGTTTTTT
-	TRBV25-1	-	TRBJ2-5	CASSEFTGSAQETQYF	TGTGCCAGCAGTGAATTCACAGGGTCGGCCCAAGAGACCCAGTACTTC
TRBD1	TRBV6-5	few	TRBJ1-2	CAGTGTGGVNYGYTF	TGTGCCGGAACAGGGACAGGGGGGGTTAACTATGGCTACACCTTC
TRBD1	TRBV4-2	-	TRBJ2-7	CASSQHPGTGVYEQYF	TGTGCCAGCAGCCAGCACCCCGGGACAGGGGTCTACGAGCAGTACTTC
TRBD1	TRBV5-1	-	TRBJ1-1	CASRKLTGWGTEAFF	TGCGCCAGCAGAAAACTGACAGGGTGGGGCACTGAAGCTTTCTTT
TRBD2	TRBV5-1	-	TRBJ2-3	CASSLVPSGGTDTQYF	TGCGCCAGCAGCTTGGTACCTAGCGGGGGCACAGATACGCAGTATTTT
-	TRBV7-2	-	TRBJ1-6	CATPRGSSNSPLHF	TGTGCCACCCCAAGGGGCAGCAGTAATTCACCCCTCCACTTT
-	TRBV5-1	-	TRBJ2-7	CASSLATGPYEQYF	TGCGCCAGCAGCTTGGCGACAGGTCCCTACGAGCAGTACTTC
-	TRBV5-4	few	TRBJ2-2	CASSLAVAGATGELFF	TGTGCCAGCAGCTTGGCGGTGGCAGGGGCCACCGGGGAGCTGTTTTTT
-	TRBV6-6	few	TRBJ2-7	CASSYSAGSYEQYF	TGTGCCAGCAGTTATTCGGCAGGTAGCTACGAGCAGTACTTC
-	TRBV18	-	TRBJ2-7	CASSPREHEQYF	TGTGCCAGCTCACCACGGGAGCACGAGCAGTACTTC
-	TRBV7-9	-	TRBJ1-5	CATSTGISNQPQHF	TGTGCGACCAGTACAGGGATTAGCAATCAGCCCCAGCATTTT
TRBD2	TRBV10-3	few	TRBJ2-5	CAIMSSGGETQYF	TGTGCCATCATGTCTAGCGGGGGTGAGACCCAGTACTTC
TRBD2	TRBV5-4	few	TRBJ2-3	CASSFGGTTADTQYF	TGTGCCAGCAGCTTCGGGGGGACTACGGCAGATACGCAGTATTTT
-	TRBV7-2	-	TRBJ1-1	CASSLGPRAAFF	TGTGCCAGCAGCTTAGGACCGCGGGCGGCTTTCTTT
-	TRBV7-2	few	TRBJ1-5	CASSLRYSNQPQHF	TGTGCCAGCAGCTTACGGTATAGCAATCAGCCCCAGCATTTT
-	TRBV4-1	-	TRBJ2-1	CASSQTGGTYNEQFF	TGCGCCAGCAGCCAAACCGGAGGGACCTACAATGAGCAGTTCTTC
-	TRBV19	few	TRBJ2-1	CASSMVRGANNEQFF	TGTGCCAGTAGTATGGTCCGGGGGGCAAACAATGAGCAGTTCTTC
-	TRBV19	-	TRBJ2-1	CASSITPSYNEQFF	TGTGCCAGTAGTATAACACCTTCCTACAATGAGCAGTTCTTC
TRBD1	TRBV6-6	few	TRBJ1-2	CASSYSQQGGGYTF	TGTGCCAGCAGTTACTCCCAACAGGGGGGGGGCTACACCTTC
-	TRBV7-8	-	TRBJ2-3	CASSLPHSTQYF	TGTGCCAGCAGCTTACCGCACAGTACGCAGTATTTT
-	TRBV9	few	TRBJ2-7	CASSVDNYSYEQYF	TGTGCCAGCAGCGTGGACAACTACTCCTACGAGCAGTACTTC
TRBD1	TRBV15	few	TRBJ2-5	CATSRRTGLQETQYF	TGTGCCACCAGCAGACGGACAGGACTTCAAGAGACCCAGTACTTC
TRBD1	TRBV5-1	-	TRBJ1-1	CASSQGQGVLATEAFF	TGCGCCAGCAGCCAGGGACAGGGTGTACTGGCCACTGAAGCTTTCTTT
-	TRBV28	few	TRBJ2-2	CASSLGQTTGELFF	TGTGCCAGCAGTTTAGGGCAGACCACCGGGGAGCTGTTTTTT
TRBD2	TRBV18	-	TRBJ2-3	CASSPTKSSGGASTDTQYF	TGTGCCAGCTCACCAACCAAGTCTAGCGGGGGAGCTAGCACAGATACGCAGTATTTT
-	TRBV27	few	TRBJ2-3	CASSSLATDTQYF	TGTGCCAGCTCTTCACTAGCAACAGATACGCAGTATTTT
TRBD1	TRBV27	-	TRBJ1-1	CASSSPRDRVTEAFF	TGTGCCAGCAGTTCCCCCCGGGACAGGGTCACTGAAGCTTTCTTT
-	TRBV9	few	TRBJ1-5	CASSQGYSGQPQHF	TGTGCCAGCAGCCAAGGGTATTCGGGGCAGCCCCAGCATTTT
-	TRBV9	few	TRBJ2-3	CASSVGADTQYF	TGTGCCAGCAGCGTAGGCGCGGATACGCAGTATTTT
-	TRBV5-1	few	TRBJ2-7	CASSLVAGNSYEQYF	TGCGCCAGCAGCTTGGTGGCAGGGAACTCCTACGAGCAGTACTTC
TRBD1	TRBV28	-	TRBJ1-6	CASSTGQGAWSPLHF	TGTGCCAGCAGTACCGGACAGGGGGCATGGTCACCCCTCCACTTT
-	TRBV4-3	few	TRBJ2-3	CASSQAPGKGDDTQYF	TGCGCCAGCAGCCAAGCCCCCGGGAAGGGGGACGATACGCAGTATTTT
-	TRBV7-9	few	TRBJ1-2	CASSLDRGAYTF	TGTGCCAGCAGCTTAGACCGGGGGGCCTACACCTTC
TRBD1	TRBV7-9	few	TRBJ1-1	CASSGQGAFF	TGTGCCAGCAGCGGACAGGGAGCTTTCTTT
TRBD1	TRBV29-1	few	TRBJ1-2	CSVDRKGGYTF	TGCAGCGTGGACAGGAAGGGTGGCTACACCTTC
TRBD1	TRBV2	few	TRBJ2-3	CASRRQGKEEDTQYF	TGTGCCAGCAGGCGACAGGGGAAAGAGGAAGATACGCAGTATTTT
-	TRBV28	-	TRBJ2-7	CASSFAPGEQYF	TGTGCCAGCAGTTTTGCCCCGGGCGAGCAGTACTTC
TRBD2	TRBV2	-	TRBJ2-7	CASSITKTSSEQYF	TGTGCCAGCAGTATTACAAAGACTAGCTCCGAGCAGTACTTC
TRBD1	TRBV4-3	-	TRBJ1-5	CASSHHYFDRGVAQPQHF	TGCGCCAGCAGCCACCATTACTTCGACAGGGGGGTGGCTCAGCCCCAGCATTTT
-	TRBV19	-	TRBJ1-1	CASSIFGQGTEAFF	TGTGCCAGTAGTATTTTCGGGCAGGGAACTGAAGCTTTCTTT
TRBD2	TRBV5-1	-	TRBJ2-5	CASSLDSGGSLATQYF	TGCGCCAGCAGCTTAGACAGCGGGGGCTCCTTAGCGACCCAGTACTTC
-	TRBV7-3	few	TRBJ1-6	CASSLGQAGSPLHF	TGTGCCAGCAGCTTAGGTCAGGCCGGATCACCCCTCCACTTT
TRBD2	TRBV4-3	few	TRBJ2-3	CASSQRPSGGDTDTQYF	TGCGCCAGCAGCCAACGCCCTAGCGGGGGGGATACAGATACGCAGTATTTT
TRBD2	TRBV5-4	few	TRBJ2-1	CASSFRRGGANEQFF	TGTGCCAGCAGCTTCCGGCGCGGGGGGGCCAATGAGCAGTTCTTC
-	TRBV5-1	-	TRBJ1-6	CASSSSGRNNSPLHF	TGCGCCAGCAGCTCTTCCGGGAGAAATAATTCACCCCTCCACTTT
TRBD2	TRBV6-5	few	TRBJ2-7	CASSYHAGGIYEQYF	TGTGCCAGCAGTTACCATGCGGGGGGTATATACGAGCAGTACTTC
-	TRBV4-3	-	TRBJ2-5	CASSQDRQETQYF	TGCGCCAGCAGCCAAGACCGGCAAGAGACCCAGTACTTC